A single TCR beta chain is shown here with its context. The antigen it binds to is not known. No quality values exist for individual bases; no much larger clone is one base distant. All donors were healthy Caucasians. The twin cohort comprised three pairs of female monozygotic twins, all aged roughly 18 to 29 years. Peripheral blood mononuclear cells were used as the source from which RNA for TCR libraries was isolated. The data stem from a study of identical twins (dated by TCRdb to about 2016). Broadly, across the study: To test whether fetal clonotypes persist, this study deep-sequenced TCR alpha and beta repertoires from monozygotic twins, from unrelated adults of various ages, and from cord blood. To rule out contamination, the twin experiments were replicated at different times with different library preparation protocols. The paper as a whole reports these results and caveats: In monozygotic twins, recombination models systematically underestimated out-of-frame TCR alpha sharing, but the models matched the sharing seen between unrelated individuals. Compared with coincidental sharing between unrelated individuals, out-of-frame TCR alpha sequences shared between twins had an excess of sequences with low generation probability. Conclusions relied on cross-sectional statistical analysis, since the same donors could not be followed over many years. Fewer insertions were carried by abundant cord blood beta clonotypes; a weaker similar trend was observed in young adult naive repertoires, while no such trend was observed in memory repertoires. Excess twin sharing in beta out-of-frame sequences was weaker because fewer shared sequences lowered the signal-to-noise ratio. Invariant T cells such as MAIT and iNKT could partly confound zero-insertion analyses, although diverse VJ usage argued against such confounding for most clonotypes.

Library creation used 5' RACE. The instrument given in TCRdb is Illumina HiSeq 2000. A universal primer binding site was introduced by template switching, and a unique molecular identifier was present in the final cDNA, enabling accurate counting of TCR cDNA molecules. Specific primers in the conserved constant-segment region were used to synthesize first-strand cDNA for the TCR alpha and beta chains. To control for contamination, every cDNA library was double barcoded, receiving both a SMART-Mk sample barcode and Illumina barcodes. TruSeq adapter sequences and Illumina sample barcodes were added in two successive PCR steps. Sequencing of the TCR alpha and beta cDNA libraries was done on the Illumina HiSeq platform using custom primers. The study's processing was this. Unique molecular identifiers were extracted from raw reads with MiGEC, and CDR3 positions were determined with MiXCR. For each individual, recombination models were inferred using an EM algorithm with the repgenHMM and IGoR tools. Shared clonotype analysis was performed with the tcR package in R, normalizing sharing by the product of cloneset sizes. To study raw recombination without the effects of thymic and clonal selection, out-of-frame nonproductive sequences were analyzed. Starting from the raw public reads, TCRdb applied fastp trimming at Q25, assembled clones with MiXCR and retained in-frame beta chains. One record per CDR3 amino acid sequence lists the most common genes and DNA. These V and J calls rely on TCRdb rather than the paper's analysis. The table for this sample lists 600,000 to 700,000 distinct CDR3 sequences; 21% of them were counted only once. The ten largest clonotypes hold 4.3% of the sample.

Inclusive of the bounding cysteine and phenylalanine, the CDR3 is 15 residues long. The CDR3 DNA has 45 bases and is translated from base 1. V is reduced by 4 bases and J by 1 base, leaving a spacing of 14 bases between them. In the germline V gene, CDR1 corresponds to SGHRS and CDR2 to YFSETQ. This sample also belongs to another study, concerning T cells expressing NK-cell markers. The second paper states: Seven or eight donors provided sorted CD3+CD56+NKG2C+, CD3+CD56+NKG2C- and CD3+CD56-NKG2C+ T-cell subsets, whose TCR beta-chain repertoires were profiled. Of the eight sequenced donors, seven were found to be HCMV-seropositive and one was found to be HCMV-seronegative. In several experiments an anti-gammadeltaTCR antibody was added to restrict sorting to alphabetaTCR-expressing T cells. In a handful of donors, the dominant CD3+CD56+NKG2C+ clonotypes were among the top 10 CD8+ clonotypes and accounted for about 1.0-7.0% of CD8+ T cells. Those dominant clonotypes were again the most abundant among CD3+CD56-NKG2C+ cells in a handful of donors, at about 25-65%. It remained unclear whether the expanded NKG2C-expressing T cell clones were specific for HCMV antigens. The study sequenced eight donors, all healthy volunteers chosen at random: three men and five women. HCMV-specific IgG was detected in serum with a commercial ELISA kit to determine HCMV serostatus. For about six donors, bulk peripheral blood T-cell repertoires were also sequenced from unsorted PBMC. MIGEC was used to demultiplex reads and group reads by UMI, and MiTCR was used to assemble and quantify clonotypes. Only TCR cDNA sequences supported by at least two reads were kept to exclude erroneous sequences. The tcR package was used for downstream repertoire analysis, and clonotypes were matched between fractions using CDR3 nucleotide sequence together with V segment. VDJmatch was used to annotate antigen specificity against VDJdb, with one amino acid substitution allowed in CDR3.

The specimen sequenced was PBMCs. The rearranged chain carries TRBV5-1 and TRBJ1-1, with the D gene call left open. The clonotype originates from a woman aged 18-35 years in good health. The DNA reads TGCGCCAGCAGCGTCCATGCGACGGCGAACACTGAAGCTTTCTTT. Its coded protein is CASSVHATANTEAFF.